This T cell receptor (beta chain) was identified during a study of blood T cell repertoires in COVID-19. Per the original data handling: Amplification of reference gene primers provided the estimated nucleated cell counts. The repertoire was sequenced with immunoSEQ multiplex PCR; TCRdb's copy has only in-frame clones and lacks some. That table furnishes V, J and clone size, whereas the DNA furnished D and trimming. The sample shows some 150,000 clones, around 84% of them seen only once. The CDR3 runs to 13 residues. Losses at the gene ends were 5 bases for V and 6 bases for J; bases not matched to a gene: 5. Germline values: CDR1 SGHNT, CDR2 YYREEE (reference sequence).

This chain joins TRBV5-4 and TRBJ1-2, with TRBD1 matching over 9 bases. This TCR derives from an older woman with acute or convalescent COVID-19. The specimen sequenced was peripheral blood. The DNA of the CDR3 is TGTGCCAGCAGTCCTAGACAGGGGGATGGCTACACCTTC. Amino acids: CASSPRQGDGYTF.